The 28 T cell receptor beta chains below were found in one sample sequenced in a study of cytomegalovirus exposure and HLA in healthy donors (dated by TCRdb to 2016 to 2017). Library construction relied on the immunoSEQ multiplex PCR assay. For the multiplex PCR, a mixture combining 60 forward primers for TCR Vbeta segments and 13 reverse primers for TCR Jbeta segments was used. The source is immuneACCESS, and TCRdb retained only in-frame sequences with V and J called. Part of the clones is not carried over; for the studies checked, unresolved V genes explain less than half of this, and the remainder is unexplained. Counted in this sample were approximately 150,000 clones; 75% to 85% of them appeared once. The ten largest clonotypes hold roughly 4.7% of the sample. The source material was PBMCs. Receptors originate from a man aged 25-40 years in good health and CMV-seronegative.

The chain links TRBV21-1 to TRBJ2-2; the DNA was not used to check the table's D call, TRBD1. TRBV21-1 is noted as a pseudogene. The CDR3 totals 18 residues. The CDR3 nucleotides read TGTGCCAGCAGGACGCCGGGACAGGGGCCCAAAGGGGCCGGGGAGCTGTTTTTT. Protein sequence: CASRTPGQGPKGAGELFF.

The chain is built from TRBV29-1 and TRBJ2-7; D gene unclear. Trimming cost V 5 bases and J 2 bases, with 10 bases left between them. The CDR3 contains 12 residues. Per germline, CDR1 SQVTM and CDR2 ANQGSEA. The CDR3 sequence is CSVYGRAYEQYF. For the CDR3, the DNA is TGCAGCGTTTACGGTCGCGCCTACGAGCAGTACTTC.

This clone was counted a single time. The V gene is TRBV9, the J gene TRBJ2-3, with D perhaps TRBD2 (6 bases). Trimming removed 0 bases from V and 6 bases from J, with 17 bases in between. The germline V gene encodes CDR1 SGDLS and CDR2 YYNGEE. The CDR3 extends over 16 amino acids. The CDR3 sequence: CASSVVGGVGPDTQYF. The CDR3, as DNA: TGTGCCAGCAGCGTAGTGGGGGGAGTCGGTCCTGATACGCAGTATTTT.

CDR3 sequence reads: CASSPTQNRHSGNTIYF. Here the CDR3 DNA reads TGTGCCAGCAGCCCAACACAGAACCGCCACTCTGGAAACACCATATATTTT. The rearrangement links TRBV28 to TRBJ1-3; D remains ambiguous. Germline CDR1 MDHEN, CDR2 SYDVKM. The ends were cut back, 6 bases at V and 0 bases at J, with 18 bases in the middle. The CDR3 length is 17 residues.

The V gene is TRBV27, the J gene TRBJ2-1, with 14 nucleotides matching TRBD2. The junction had 13 bases not matched to a gene; V was cut back by 5 bases and J by 4 bases. CDR3 length: 19 residues. Per germline, CDR1 MNHEY and CDR2 SMNVEV (reference sequence). CDR3 sequence (DNA): TGTGCCAGCAGTCCCCCCCACGGGACTAGCGGGAGAGTATACAATGAGCAGTTCTTC. Translating gives CASSPPHGTSGRVYNEQFF.

This clone was counted once. The chain couples TRBV6-1 to TRBJ1-1; unclear D gene. Trimming took 5 bases from V and 1 from J, leaving 11 bases between them. The CDR3 has 14 amino acids. The germline gives CDR1 MNHNS, CDR2 SASEGT. The DNA of the CDR3 is TGTGCCAGCAGTACGGGGATGGAGAACACTGAAGCTTTCTTT. It encodes CASSTGMENTEAFF.

This chain connects TRBV27 to TRBJ2-5; D perhaps matches TRBD1 (5 bases). The J call may be faulty, since TRBJ2-7 better matches the DNA end. This CDR3 has 14 residues. CDR1 and CDR2 (germline): MNHEY, SMNVEV (reference sequence). The CDR3 coding sequence is TGTGCCAGCAGTCCGACGACAGTCCCCTACGAGCAGTACTTC. Translating gives CASSPTTVPYEQYF.

This chain connects TRBV30 to TRBJ2-7; 9 bases are shared with TRBD2. Germline V gene lookup returns CDR1 GTSNPN and CDR2 SVGIG (reference sequence). Trimming removed 0 bases from V and 7 bases from J; junction bases left unmatched: 13. This CDR3 has 16 amino acids. CDR3 residues: CAWSVGWREGGDEQYF. The CDR3, as DNA: TGTGCCTGGAGTGTAGGTTGGCGGGAGGGCGGTGATGAGCAGTACTTC.

The V and J genes are TRBV19 and TRBJ1-1; possible D gene TRBD1, 5 bases. This CDR3 is built from 13 residues. The germline V and J ends were trimmed by 3 bases and 3 bases, with 8 bases remaining between them. Germline-derived CDR1 and CDR2 are LNHDA and SQIVND (reference sequence). The CDR3 DNA is TGTGCCAGTAGTATCGGCAGGGACACTGAAGCTTTCTTT. As protein: CASSIGRDTEAFF.

This clone was seen only a few times. The chain employs TRBV19 and TRBJ2-2; a possible D gene is TRBD2 (6 bases). Germline V gene data show CDR1 as LNHDA and CDR2 as SQIVND (reference sequence). The V end was cut by 4 bases, the J end by 7 bases, with 16 bases between. This CDR3 region has 15 residues. CDR3 DNA: TGTGCCAGTAGTACAACGGCGCGGGGCTTCGGGGAGCTGTTTTTT. This sequence encodes CASSTTARGFGELFF.

This clone was seen more than once but under ten times. The rearrangement uses TRBV5-1 and TRBJ2-1; 7 bases are a match to TRBD1. The germline V gene has CDR1 SGHRS and CDR2 YFSETQ. V gave up 7 bases and J gave up 4 bases; unmatched junction bases: 8. The CDR3 totals 14 residues. CDR3 residues: CASSDRAFYNEQFF. For the CDR3, the DNA is TGCGCCAGCTCCGACAGGGCTTTTTACAATGAGCAGTTCTTC.

The J gene is TRBJ2-3, the V gene TRBV9, with 7 bases aligning to TRBD1. V lost 0 bases and J lost 5; bases outside the gene matches: 12. Germline V gene data show CDR1 as SGDLS and CDR2 as YYNGEE. The CDR3 totals 17 residues. The CDR3 region has the DNA TGTGCCAGCAGCGTAGCGACAGGGACCTTTGGTCAAGATACGCAGTATTTT. This translates into CASSVATGTFGQDTQYF.

The rearrangement uses TRBV19 and TRBJ2-1; 9 bases agree with TRBD2. The CDR3 loop spans 17 amino acids. The V segment lost 0 bases and the J segment 7 bases; nucleotides outside the gene matches: 10. Looked up from germline, CDR1 is LNHDA and CDR2 is SQIVND (reference sequence). This CDR3 reads CASSIDQGGGAMNEQFF. The CDR3 DNA follows: TGTGCCAGTAGTATAGATCAGGGCGGGGGGGCCATGAATGAGCAGTTCTTC.

The gene calls are TRBV5-1 and TRBJ1-1, with D possibly being TRBD1 (6 bases). The germline gives CDR1 SGHRS, CDR2 YFSETQ. This CDR3 has 15 residues. The germline V and J ends were trimmed by 0 bases and 1 base, with 10 bases remaining between them. In nucleotides, the CDR3 is TGCGCCAGCAGCTTGGTTGGGGGCCCGAACACTGAAGCTTTCTTT. Amino acids: CASSLVGGPNTEAFF.

This clone was seen once. This sample also contains other DNA sequences that code for the same CDR3. The rearrangement uses TRBV5-1 and TRBJ1-6; the match to TRBD1 covers 7 bases. Germline V gene lookup returns CDR1 SGHRS and CDR2 YFSETQ. The CDR3 loop spans 15 amino acids. V trimming: 0 bases; J trimming: 10 bases; junction bases outside the gene matches: 7. The CDR3 protein is CASSLAATGNSPLHF. CDR3 DNA sequence: TGCGCCAGCAGCTTGGCCGCGACAGGGAACTCACCCCTCCACTTT.

The chain recombines TRBV9 with TRBJ1-1, with D perhaps TRBD1 (6 bases). Germline V gives CDR1 SGDLS, CDR2 YYNGEE. This CDR3 comprises 16 residues. Trimming pared 0 bases from V and 1 base from J, leaving 13 bases between. This CDR3 is CASSVGHGGQNTEAFF. The DNA of the CDR3 is TGTGCCAGCAGCGTAGGCCACGGGGGGCAGAACACTGAAGCTTTCTTT.

V is TRBV5-4 and J is TRBJ2-7; D is possibly TRBD2 (6 bases). CDR1 and CDR2 (germline): SGHNT, YYREEE (reference sequence). CDR3 length equals 13 residues. The ends were cut back, 5 bases at V and 3 bases at J, with 12 bases in the middle. DNA of the CDR3: TGTGCCAGCAGTAGCCGGGGGATCTACGAGCAGTACTTC. Translation: CASSSRGIYEQYF.

This clone was picked up one time. V and J are TRBV30 and TRBJ2-4; 15 positions match TRBD2. This CDR3 region has 18 residues. Germline V gene sequence: CDR1 GTSNPN, CDR2 SVGIG (reference sequence). Losses at the gene ends were 2 bases for V and 3 bases for J; bases not matched to a gene: 8. DNA of the CDR3: TGTGCCTGGAGTAAGGGACTAGCGGGGGGTAGGGGCAAAAACATTCAGTACTTC. Its protein is CAWSKGLAGGRGKNIQYF. The entire variable domain, with the rest obtained from reference TRBV30 and TRBJ2-4, is as follows: SQTIHQWPATLVQPVGSPLSLECTVEGTSNPNLYWYRQAAGRGLQLLFYSVGIGQISSEVPQNLSASRPQDRQFILSSKKLLLSDSGFYLCAWSKGLAGGRGKNIQYFGAGTRLSVL.

V and J are TRBV7-9 and TRBJ1-3; 12 bases align to TRBD1. The V gene's germline CDR1 is SEHNR and CDR2 FQNEAQ (reference sequence). After removal of 6 bases from V and 2 bases from J, the junction contained 5 bases not matched to a gene. CDR3 size: 16 residues. The CDR3 DNA is TGTGCCAGCAGACTCGGGACAGGGGGCGCTGGAAACACCATATATTTT. Translated, it gives CASRLGTGGAGNTIYF.

The chain links TRBV7-5 to TRBJ2-1; the D segment call TRBD2 is taken from the table without a DNA check. TRBV7-5 is a pseudogene locus. This CDR3 has 15 amino acids. CDR3 sequence reads: CVRSFWRGAYNEQFF. The CDR3 DNA reads TGTGTCAGAAGCTTCTGGCGGGGGGCCTACAATGAGCAGTTCTTC.

This clone has more than one count but fewer than ten. The gene calls are TRBV15 and TRBJ1-1, with 7 nucleotides matching TRBD1. The CDR3 runs to 14 residues. Germline CDR1 LNHNV, CDR2 YYDKDF (reference sequence). Unmatched junction bases numbered 6, after V lost 4 bases and J lost 4 bases. The CDR3: CATSIYRGGTEAFF. For the CDR3, the DNA is TGTGCCACCAGCATCTACAGGGGAGGCACTGAAGCTTTCTTT.

This clone appeared a single time. The rearrangement joins TRBV10-3 to TRBJ2-5; 8 bases are shared with TRBD2. Unmatched junction bases numbered 10, after V lost 8 bases and J lost 11 bases. Per germline, CDR1 ENHRY and CDR2 SYGVKD. The CDR3 is 12 residues long. This CDR3 is CAIGEREYEQYF. CDR3 in DNA: TGTGCCATCGGGGAGCGGGAGTATGAGCAGTACTTC.

V gene TRBV6-5 combines with J gene TRBJ2-7; possibly TRBD2 for D (5 bases). Germline V lookup: CDR1 MNHEY, CDR2 SVGAGI. CDR3 length: 13 residues. The V and J ends lost 5 bases and 2 bases respectively, with 10 bases between them. CDR3: CASSRTATYEQYF. CDR3 in DNA: TGTGCCAGCAGTCGGACTGCCACCTACGAGCAGTACTTC.

The rearrangement links TRBV13 to TRBJ1-3, with 10 bases lining up with TRBD1. This CDR3 region has 17 residues. After removal of 0 bases from V and 3 bases from J, the junction contained 5 bases not matched to a gene. Germline CDR1 is PRHDT and CDR2 is FYEKMQ (reference sequence). As DNA, the CDR3 is TGTGCCAGCAGCTTAGGCCGGGGACAGGGGATTGGAAACACCATATATTTT. Residues: CASSLGRGQGIGNTIYF.

The chain joins TRBV2 to TRBJ2-5; D may be TRBD1 (8 bases). CDR1 and CDR2 (germline): SNHLY, FYNNEI. The CDR3 runs 15 residues. V was cut by 5 bases and J by 2 bases, with 15 bases left in between. The CDR3 coding sequence is TGTGCCAGCAGTATTGACAGGGGAGGGCAAGAGACCCAGTACTTC. Residues: CASSIDRGGQETQYF.

The V call is TRBV2, the J call TRBJ1-6; TRBD1 matches at 7 bases. CDR1 is SNHLY and CDR2 is FYNNEI in the germline V gene. This CDR3 spans 15 amino acids. The V and J ends lost 6 bases and 3 bases, in that order; junction bases with no gene match: 5. The CDR3 loop is CASSGDSFYNSPLHF. Here the CDR3 DNA reads TGTGCCAGCAGCGGGGACAGCTTCTATAATTCACCCCTCCACTTT.

CDR3 coding DNA: TGTGCCAGCAGTGCTAAGTACGAGCAGTACTTC. Its translation is CASSAKYEQYF. This chain uses TRBV25-1 with TRBJ2-7; D not resolved. The germline V and J ends were trimmed by 4 bases and 4 bases, with 5 bases remaining between them. Germline-derived CDR1 and CDR2 are MGHDK and SYGVNS. CDR3 length: 11 residues.

J is TRBJ1-5 and V is TRBV6-1; a weak D match, TRBD1 (5 bases). The CDR3 has 14 residues. Germline CDR1 reads MNHNS; CDR2 reads SASEGT. V lost 6 bases and J lost 3, with 12 bases in between. This chain's CDR3 is CASSLQVNNQPQHF. The DNA for the CDR3 is TGTGCCAGCAGCCTACAGGTAAACAATCAGCCCCAGCATTTT.